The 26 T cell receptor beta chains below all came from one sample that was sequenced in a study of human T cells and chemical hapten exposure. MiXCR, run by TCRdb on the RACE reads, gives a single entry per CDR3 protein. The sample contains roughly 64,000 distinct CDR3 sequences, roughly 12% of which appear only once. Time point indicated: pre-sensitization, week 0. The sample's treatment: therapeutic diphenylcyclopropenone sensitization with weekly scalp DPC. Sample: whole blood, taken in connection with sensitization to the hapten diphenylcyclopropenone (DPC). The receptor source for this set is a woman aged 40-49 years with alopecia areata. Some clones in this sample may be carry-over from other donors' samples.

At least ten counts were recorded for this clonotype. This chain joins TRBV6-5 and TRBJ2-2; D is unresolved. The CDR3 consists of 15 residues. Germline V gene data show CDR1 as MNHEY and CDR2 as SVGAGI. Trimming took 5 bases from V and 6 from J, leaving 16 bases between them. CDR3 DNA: TGTGCCAGCAGTCTTACACCCATAAGTTCCGGGGAGCTGTTTTTT. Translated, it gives CASSLTPISSGELFF.

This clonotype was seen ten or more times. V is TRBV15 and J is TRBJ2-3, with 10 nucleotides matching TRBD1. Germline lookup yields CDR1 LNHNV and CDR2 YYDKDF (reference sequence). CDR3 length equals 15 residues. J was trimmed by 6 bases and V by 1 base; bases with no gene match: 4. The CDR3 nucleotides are TGTGCCACCAGCAGAGGGGACAGGGGTGGGGATACGCAGTATTTT. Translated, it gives CATSRGDRGGDTQYF.

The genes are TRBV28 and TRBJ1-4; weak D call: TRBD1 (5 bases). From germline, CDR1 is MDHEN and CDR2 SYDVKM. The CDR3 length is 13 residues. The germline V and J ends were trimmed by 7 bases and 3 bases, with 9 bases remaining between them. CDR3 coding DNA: TGTGCCAGCAAGGGGCCGGCTAATGAAAAACTGTTTTTT. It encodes CASKGPANEKLFF.

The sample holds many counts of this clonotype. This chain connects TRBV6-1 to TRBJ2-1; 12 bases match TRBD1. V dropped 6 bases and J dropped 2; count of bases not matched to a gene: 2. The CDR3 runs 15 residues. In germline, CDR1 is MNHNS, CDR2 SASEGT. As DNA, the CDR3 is TGTGCCAGCAGAGGGACAGGGGGCCCCTACAATGAGCAGTTCTTC. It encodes CASRGTGGPYNEQFF.

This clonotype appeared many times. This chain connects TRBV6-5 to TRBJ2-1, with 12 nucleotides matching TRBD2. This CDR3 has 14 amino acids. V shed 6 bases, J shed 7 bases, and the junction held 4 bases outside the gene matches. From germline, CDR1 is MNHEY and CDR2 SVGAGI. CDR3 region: CASSRLAGVNEQFF. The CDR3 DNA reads TGTGCCAGCAGCCGACTAGCGGGGGTTAATGAGCAGTTCTTC.

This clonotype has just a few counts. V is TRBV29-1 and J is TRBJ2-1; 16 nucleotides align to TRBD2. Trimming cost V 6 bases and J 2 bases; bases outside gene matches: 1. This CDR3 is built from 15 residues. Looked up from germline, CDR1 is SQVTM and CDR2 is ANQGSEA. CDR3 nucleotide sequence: TGCAGCGTGGGACTAGCGGGAGGGCCCTACAATGAGCAGTTCTTC. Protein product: CSVGLAGGPYNEQFF.

The CDR3 DNA follows: TGTGCCAGCATCCCAGGCGGGGGTTCCTACAATGAGCAGTTCTTC. This encodes CASIPGGGSYNEQFF. The V call is TRBV7-2, the J call TRBJ2-1; 7 nucleotides line up with TRBD2. The germline CDR1 and CDR2 sequences are SGHTA and FQGNSA. Trimming cost V 7 bases and J 1 base; bases outside gene matches: 7. The CDR3 spans 15 residues.

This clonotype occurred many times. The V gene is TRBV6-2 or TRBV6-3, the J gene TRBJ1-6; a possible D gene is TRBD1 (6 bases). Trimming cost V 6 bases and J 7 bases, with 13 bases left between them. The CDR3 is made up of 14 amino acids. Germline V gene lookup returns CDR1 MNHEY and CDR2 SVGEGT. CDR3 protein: CASSRTGRNSPLHF. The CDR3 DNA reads TGTGCCAGCAGCCGAACAGGGAGGAATTCACCCCTCCACTTT.

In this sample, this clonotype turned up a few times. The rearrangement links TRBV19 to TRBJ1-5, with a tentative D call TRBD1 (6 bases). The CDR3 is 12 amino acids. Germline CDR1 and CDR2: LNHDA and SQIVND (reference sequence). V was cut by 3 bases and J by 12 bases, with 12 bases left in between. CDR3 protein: CASSMGGRVQHF. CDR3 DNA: TGTGCCAGTAGTATGGGGGGCCGGGTCCAGCATTTT. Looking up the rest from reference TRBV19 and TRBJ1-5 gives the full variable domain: DGGITQSPKYLFRKEGQNVTLSCEQNLNHDAMYWYRQDPGQGLRLIYYSQIVNDFQKGDIAEGYSVSREKKESFPLTVTSAQKNPTAFYLCASSMGGRVQHFGDGTRLSIL.

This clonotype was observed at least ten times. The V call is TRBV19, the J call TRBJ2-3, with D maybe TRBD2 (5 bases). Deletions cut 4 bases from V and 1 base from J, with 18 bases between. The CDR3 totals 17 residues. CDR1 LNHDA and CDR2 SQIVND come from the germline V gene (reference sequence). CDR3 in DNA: TGTGCCAGTAGTAGGGGAGTACCTCGCTTGGGCACAGATACGCAGTATTTT. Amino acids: CASSRGVPRLGTDTQYF.

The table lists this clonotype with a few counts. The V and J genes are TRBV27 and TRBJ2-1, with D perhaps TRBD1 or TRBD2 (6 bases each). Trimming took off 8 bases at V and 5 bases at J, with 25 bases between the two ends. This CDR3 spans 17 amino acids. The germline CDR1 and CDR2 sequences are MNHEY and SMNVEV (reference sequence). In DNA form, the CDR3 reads TGTGCCAGCTCAAGGCTACCCAAGTGGGGGGCTAACAATGAGCAGTTCTTC. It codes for CASSRLPKWGANNEQFF.

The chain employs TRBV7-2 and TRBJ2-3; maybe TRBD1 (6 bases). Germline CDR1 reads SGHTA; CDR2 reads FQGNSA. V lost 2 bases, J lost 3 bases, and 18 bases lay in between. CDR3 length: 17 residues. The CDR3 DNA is TGTGCCAGCAGCTTATCACAGGGAAAAGGACCGACAGATACGCAGTATTTT. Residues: CASSLSQGKGPTDTQYF.

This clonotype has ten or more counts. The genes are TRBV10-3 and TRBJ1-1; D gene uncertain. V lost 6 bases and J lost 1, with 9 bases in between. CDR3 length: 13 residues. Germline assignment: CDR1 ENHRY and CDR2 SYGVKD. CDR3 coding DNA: TGTGCCATCAGGACGGATTCGAACACTGAAGCTTTCTTT. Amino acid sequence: CAIRTDSNTEAFF.

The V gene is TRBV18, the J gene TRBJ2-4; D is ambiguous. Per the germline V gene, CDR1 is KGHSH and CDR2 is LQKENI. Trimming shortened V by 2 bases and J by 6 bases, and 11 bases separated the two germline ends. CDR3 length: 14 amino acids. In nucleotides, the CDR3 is TGTGCCAGCTCACCAGGGGATGGTGTAAACATTCAGTACTTC. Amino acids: CASSPGDGVNIQYF.

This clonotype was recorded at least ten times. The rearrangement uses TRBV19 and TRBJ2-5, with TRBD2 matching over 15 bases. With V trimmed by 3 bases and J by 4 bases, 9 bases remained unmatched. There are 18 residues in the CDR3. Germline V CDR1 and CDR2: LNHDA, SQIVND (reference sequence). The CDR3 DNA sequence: TGTGCCAGTAGTATCCTACCGGGACTAGCGGGAGGATTAGAGACCCAGTACTTC. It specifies CASSILPGLAGGLETQYF.

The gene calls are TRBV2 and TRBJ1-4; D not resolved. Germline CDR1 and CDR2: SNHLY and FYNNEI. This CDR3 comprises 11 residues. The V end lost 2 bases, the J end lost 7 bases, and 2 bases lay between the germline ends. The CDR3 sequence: CASSEFEKLFF. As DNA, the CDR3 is TGTGCCAGCAGTGAATTTGAAAAACTGTTTTTT. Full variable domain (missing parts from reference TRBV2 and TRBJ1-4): EPEVTQTPSHQVTQMGQEVILRCVPISNHLYFYWYRQILGQKVEFLVSFYNNEISEKSEIFDDQFSVERPDGSNFTLKIRSTKLEDSAMYFCASSEFEKLFFGSGTQLSVL.

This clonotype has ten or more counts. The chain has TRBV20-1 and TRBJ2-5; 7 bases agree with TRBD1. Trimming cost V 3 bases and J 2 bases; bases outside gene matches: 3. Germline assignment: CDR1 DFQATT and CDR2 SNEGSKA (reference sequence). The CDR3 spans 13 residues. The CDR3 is CSASDRAQETQYF. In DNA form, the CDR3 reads TGCAGTGCTAGCGACAGGGCTCAAGAGACCCAGTACTTC.

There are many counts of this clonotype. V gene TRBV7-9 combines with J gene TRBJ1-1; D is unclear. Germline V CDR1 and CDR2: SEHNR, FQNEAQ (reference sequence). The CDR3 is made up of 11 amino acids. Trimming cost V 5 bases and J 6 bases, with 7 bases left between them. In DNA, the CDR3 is TGTGCCAGCAGCCATTCTCCTGAAGCTTTCTTT. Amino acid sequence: CASSHSPEAFF. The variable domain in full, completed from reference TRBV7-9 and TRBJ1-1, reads DTGVSQNPRHKITKRGQNVTFRCDPISEHNRLYWYRQTLGQGPEFLTYFQNEAQLEKSRLLSDRFSAERPKGSFSTLEIQRTEQGDSAMYLCASSHSPEAFFGQGTRLTVV.

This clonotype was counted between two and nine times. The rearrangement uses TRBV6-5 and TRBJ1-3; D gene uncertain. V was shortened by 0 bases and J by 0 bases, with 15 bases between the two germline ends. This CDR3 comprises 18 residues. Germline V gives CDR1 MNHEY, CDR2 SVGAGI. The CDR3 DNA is TGTGCCAGCAGTTACTCGAGTAAGGTGGCGGGCTCTGGAAACACCATATATTTT. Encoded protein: CASSYSSKVAGSGNTIYF.

The CDR3 sequence: CAWSVLGHTQYF. The CDR3 coding sequence is TGTGCCTGGAGTGTATTGGGACATACGCAGTATTTT. The genes are TRBV30 and TRBJ2-3; possibly TRBD1 or TRBD2 for D (5 bases each). The CDR3 totals 12 residues. V dropped 0 bases and J dropped 7 bases, with 8 bases sitting between them. Germline CDR1 and CDR2: GTSNPN and SVGIG (reference sequence). Full variable domain (rest looked up from reference TRBV30 and TRBJ2-3): SQTIHQWPATLVQPVGSPLSLECTVEGTSNPNLYWYRQAAGRGLQLLFYSVGIGQISSEVPQNLSASRPQDRQFILSSKKLLLSDSGFYLCAWSVLGHTQYFGPGTRLTVL.

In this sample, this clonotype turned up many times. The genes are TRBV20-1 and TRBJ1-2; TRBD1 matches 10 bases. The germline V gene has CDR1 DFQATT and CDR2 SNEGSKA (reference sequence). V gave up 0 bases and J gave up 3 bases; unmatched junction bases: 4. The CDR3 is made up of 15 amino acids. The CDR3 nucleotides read TGCAGTGCTAGAGATTTGGGACAGGGGTACTATGGCTACACCTTC. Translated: CSARDLGQGYYGYTF.

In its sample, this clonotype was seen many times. This CDR3 is CASSFAAPQDEQFF. The CDR3, as DNA: TGCGCCAGCAGCTTTGCCGCCCCACAGGATGAGCAGTTCTTC. V is TRBV5-1 and J is TRBJ2-1; possibly TRBD1 for D (5 bases). This CDR3 region has 14 residues. Germline V CDR1 and CDR2: SGHRS, YFSETQ. V lost 2 bases and J 8 bases, leaving 14 bases between the germline ends.

CDR3 sequence reads: CASSLPGGQQFF. CDR3 coding DNA: TGTGCCAGCAGTCTGCCCGGGGGTCAACAGTTCTTC. This chain uses TRBV28 with TRBJ2-1; D might be TRBD2 (6 bases). Germline V gives CDR1 MDHEN, CDR2 SYDVKM. The CDR3 spans 12 residues. V was trimmed by 5 bases and J by 13 bases, leaving 15 bases between them.

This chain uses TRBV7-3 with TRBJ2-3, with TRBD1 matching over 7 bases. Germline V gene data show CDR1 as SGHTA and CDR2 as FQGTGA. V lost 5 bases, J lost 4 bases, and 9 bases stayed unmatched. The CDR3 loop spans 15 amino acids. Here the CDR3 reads CASSQRVGGADTQYF. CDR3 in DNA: TGTGCCAGCAGCCAACGGGTAGGGGGCGCAGATACGCAGTATTTT.

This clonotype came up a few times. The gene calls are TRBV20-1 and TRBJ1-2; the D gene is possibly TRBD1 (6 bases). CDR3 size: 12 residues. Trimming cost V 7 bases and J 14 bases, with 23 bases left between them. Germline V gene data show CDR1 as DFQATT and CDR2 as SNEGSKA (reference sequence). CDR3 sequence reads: CSEQGKTGIYTF. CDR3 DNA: TGCAGTGAACAGGGAAAAACGGGAATTTATACCTTC.

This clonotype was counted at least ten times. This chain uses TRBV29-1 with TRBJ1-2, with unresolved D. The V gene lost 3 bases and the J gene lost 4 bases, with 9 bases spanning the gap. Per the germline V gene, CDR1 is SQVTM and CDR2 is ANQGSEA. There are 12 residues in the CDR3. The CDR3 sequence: CSVDTTIYGYTF. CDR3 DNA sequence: TGCAGCGTTGATACCACGATCTATGGCTACACCTTC. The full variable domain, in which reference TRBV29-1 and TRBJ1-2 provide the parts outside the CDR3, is SAVISQKPSRDICQRGTSLTIQCQVDSQVTMMFWYRQQPGQSLTLIATANQGSEATYESGFVIDKFPISRPNLTFSTLTVSNMSPEDSSIYLCSVDTTIYGYTFGSGTRLTVV.